The rows below give T cell receptor beta chains drawn from one sample of a study of metastatic and nonmetastatic thyroid tumors. TCRdb reprocessed the PCR reads via MiXCR. Here the sample spans about 14,000 clones, around 3.9% being singletons. What was sequenced was tumor tissue. The receptors derive from a female donor with papillary thyroid cancer or a benign thyroid nodule (not recorded which). Some clones in this sample may be carry-over from other donors' samples. CDR3s include the opening cysteine and the closing phenylalanine or tryptophan. A D gene is named only where the DNA matches it firmly. Size is stated for part of the rows, as once, few or many counts, or as a class when the clone is expanded.

abundance,d_gene,j_gene,v_gene,CDR3nt,CDR3aa
few,.,TRBJ1-3,TRBV28,TGTGCCAGCAGTACCGGGACTTACAACTCTGGAAACACCATATATTTT,CASSTGTYNSGNTIYF
many,TRBD1,TRBJ1-2,TRBV7-9,TGTGCCAGCAGCTTTGGGGACAGGGCTAACTATGGCTACACCTTC,CASSFGDRANYGYTF
few,.,TRBJ1-1,TRBV6-2/TRBV6-3,TGTGCCAGCAGGCCGGGGCCGGTGAACACTGAAGCTTTCTTT,CASRPGPVNTEAFF
few,TRBD2,TRBJ2-3,TRBV5-1,TGCGCCAGCAGCTTGGTAGCGGGAGGCGGAACAGATACGCAGTATTTT,CASSLVAGGGTDTQYF
few,.,TRBJ1-3,TRBV6-2/TRBV6-3,TGTGCCAGCAGTCTCACTAGACTGTCTTCTGGAAACACCATATATTTT,CASSLTRLSSGNTIYF
.,.,TRBJ1-5,TRBV28,TGTGCCAGCAGTCTGTCCGCCTATATCAATCAGCCCCACCATTTT,CASSLSAYINQPHHF
.,TRBD2,TRBJ2-2,TRBV6-4,TGTGCCAGCAGTGCTAGCGGGAGCACCGGGGAGCTGTTTTTT,CASSASGSTGELFF
.,.,TRBJ1-2,TRBV6-1,TGTGCCAGCAGTGAAGCACCGACGGGGGACTATGGCTACACCTTC,CASSEAPTGDYGYTF
.,.,TRBJ1-2,TRBV20-1,TGCAGTCCATCATTGACCTATGGCTACACCTTC,CSPSLTYGYTF
few,.,TRBJ2-6,TRBV5-1,TGCGCCAGCAGCCGTGATGGCGCTGGGGCCAACGTCCTGACTTTC,CASSRDGAGANVLTF
.,.,TRBJ2-5,TRBV6-2/TRBV6-3,TGTGCCAGCAGCCCTGACTACCAAGAGACCCAGTACTTC,CASSPDYQETQYF
few,.,TRBJ1-5,TRBV20-1,TGCAGTGCAATGGACCCGGGGAAGCCCCAGCATTTT,CSAMDPGKPQHF
few,.,TRBJ2-1,TRBV28,TGTGCCAGCTCCAGGGGATACAATGAGCAGTTCTTC,CASSRGYNEQFF
few,.,TRBJ1-1,TRBV6-2/TRBV6-3,TGTGCCAGCAGTTACTCGAATAAGGGACGCTCTTTCTTT,CASSYSNKGRSFF
.,.,TRBJ2-1,TRBV19,TGTGCCAGTAGTACTCTCTACAATGAGCAGTTCTTC,CASSTLYNEQFF
few,.,TRBJ2-2,TRBV28,TGTGCCAGCAGTTTTTACCCAGCGGGCCATACCGGGGAGCTGTTTTTT,CASSFYPAGHTGELFF
few,.,TRBJ1-1,TRBV12-5,TGTGCTAAGAGGTTGTCCCGGGGGGGGGGGGAGAATGGGCTAAAAGCTTTCTTT,CAKRLSRGGGENGLKAFF
.,TRBD1,TRBJ2-1,TRBV11-3,TGTGCCAGCAGCTTACCGGGACAGGGATACAATGAGCAGTTCTTC,CASSLPGQGYNEQFF
few,.,TRBJ1-2,TRBV9,TGTGCCAGCTTTTTAGGCCCCTTTGACTATGGCTACACCTTC,CASFLGPFDYGYTF
.,.,TRBJ2-1,TRBV6-2/TRBV6-3,TGTGCCATCACCGGCTGGGGTTTGGGTAGTTTACTGTTTCGCTATGAGCAGTTCTTC,CAITGWGLGSLLFRYEQFF
few,TRBD2,TRBJ2-1,TRBV20-1,TGCAGTGCTAGAGATAGCGGGAGGGGATTTTACAATGAGCAGTTCTTC,CSARDSGRGFYNEQFF
.,.,TRBJ1-2,TRBV28,TGTGCCAGCAGCCCGTCCCTGAGGTATGGCTACACCTTC,CASSPSLRYGYTF
few,TRBD1,TRBJ1-1,TRBV7-9,TGTGCCAGCAGCCTACAAGGACAGGGGGCGACTGAAGCTTTCTTT,CASSLQGQGATEAFF
.,.,TRBJ1-4,TRBV12-3/TRBV12-4,TGTGCCAGCAGACAAACTTCGGGCAGGGTTAAAATGAGGGGCACTAATGAAAAACTGTTTTTT,CASRQTSGRVKMRGTNEKLFF
.,.,TRBJ2-7,TRBV20-1,TGCAGTGCTATACCAACAGGGAACTACGAGCAGTACTTC,CSAIPTGNYEQYF
medium-sized,.,TRBJ2-2,TRBV15,TGTGCCACCAGCAGAGATGGCTACACGAACACCGGGGAGCTGTTTTTT,CATSRDGYTNTGELFF
medium-sized,.,TRBJ1-1,TRBV28,TGTGCCAGCAACTCGTTGAGCTTAGGAGCCCACACTGAAGCTTTCTTT,CASNSLSLGAHTEAFF
.,TRBD2,TRBJ2-7,TRBV12-3/TRBV12-4,TGTGCCAGCAGTCCCCGGGGGGAGGGCCACTACGAGCAGTACTTC,CASSPRGEGHYEQYF
many,TRBD2,TRBJ2-7,TRBV6-1,TGTGCCAGCGTCTTCCGGGAGGGCCGCGCCTACGAGCAGTACTTC,CASVFREGRAYEQYF
medium-sized,.,TRBJ1-2,TRBV3-1,TGTGCCAGCAGCCGAGGACAGCTGGGGTATGGCTACACCTTC,CASSRGQLGYGYTF
.,TRBD2,TRBJ2-1,TRBV20-1,TGCAGTGCTAGTGAGCGGGAGGACTCCTACAATGAGCAGTTCTTC,CSASEREDSYNEQFF